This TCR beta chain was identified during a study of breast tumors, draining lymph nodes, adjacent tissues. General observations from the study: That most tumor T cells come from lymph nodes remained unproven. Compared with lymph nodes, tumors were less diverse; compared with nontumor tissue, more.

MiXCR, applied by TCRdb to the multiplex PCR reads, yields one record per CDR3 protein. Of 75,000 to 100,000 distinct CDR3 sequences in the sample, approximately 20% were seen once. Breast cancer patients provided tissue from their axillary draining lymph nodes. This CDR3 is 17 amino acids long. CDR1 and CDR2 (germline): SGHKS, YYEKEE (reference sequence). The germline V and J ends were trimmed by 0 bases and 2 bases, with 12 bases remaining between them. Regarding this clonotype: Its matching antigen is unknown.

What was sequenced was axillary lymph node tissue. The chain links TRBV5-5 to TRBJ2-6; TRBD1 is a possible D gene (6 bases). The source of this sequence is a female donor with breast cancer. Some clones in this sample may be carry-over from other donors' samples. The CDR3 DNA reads TGTGCCAGCAGCTTGGCCTTAGGGGGAGCTGGGGCCAACGTCCTGACTTTC. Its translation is CASSLALGGAGANVLTF.